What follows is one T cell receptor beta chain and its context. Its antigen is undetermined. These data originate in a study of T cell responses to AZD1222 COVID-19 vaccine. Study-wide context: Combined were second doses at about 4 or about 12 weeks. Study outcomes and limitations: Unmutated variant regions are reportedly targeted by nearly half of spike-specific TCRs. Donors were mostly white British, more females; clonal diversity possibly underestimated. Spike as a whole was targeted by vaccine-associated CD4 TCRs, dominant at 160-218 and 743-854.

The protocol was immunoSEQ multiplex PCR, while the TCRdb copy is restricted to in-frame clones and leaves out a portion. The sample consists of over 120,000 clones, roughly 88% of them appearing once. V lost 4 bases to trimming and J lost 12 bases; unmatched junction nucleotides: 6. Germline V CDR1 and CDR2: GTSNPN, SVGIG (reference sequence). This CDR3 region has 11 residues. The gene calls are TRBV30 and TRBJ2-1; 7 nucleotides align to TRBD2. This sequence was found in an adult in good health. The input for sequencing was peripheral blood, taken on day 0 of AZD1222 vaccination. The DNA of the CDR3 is TGTGCCTGGATGGCAGCGGGGCTGCAGTTCTTC. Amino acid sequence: CAWMAAGLQFF.